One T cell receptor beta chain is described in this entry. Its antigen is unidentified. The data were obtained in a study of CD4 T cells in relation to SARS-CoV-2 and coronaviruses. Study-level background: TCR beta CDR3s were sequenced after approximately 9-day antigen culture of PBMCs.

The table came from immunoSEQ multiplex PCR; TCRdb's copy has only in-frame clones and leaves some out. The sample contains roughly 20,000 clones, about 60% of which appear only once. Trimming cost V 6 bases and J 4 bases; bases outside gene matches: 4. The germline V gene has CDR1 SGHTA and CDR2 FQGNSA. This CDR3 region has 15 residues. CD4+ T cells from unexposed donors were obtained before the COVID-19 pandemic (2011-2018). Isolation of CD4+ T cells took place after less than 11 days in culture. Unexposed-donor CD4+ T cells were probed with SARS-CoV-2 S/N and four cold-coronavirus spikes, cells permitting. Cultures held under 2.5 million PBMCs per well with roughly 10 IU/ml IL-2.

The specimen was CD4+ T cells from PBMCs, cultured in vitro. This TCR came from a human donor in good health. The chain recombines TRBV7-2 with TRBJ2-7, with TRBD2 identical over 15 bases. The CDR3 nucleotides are TGTGCCAGCAGGTTTGGGACTAGCGGGGGGTACGAGCAGTACTTC. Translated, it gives CASRFGTSGGYEQYF.